This is a list of T cell receptor beta chains from one sample in a study of blood T cell repertoires in COVID-19. The assay was immunoSEQ multiplex PCR, and TCRdb's table has in-frame clones only and misses some. The sample lists 55,000 to 70,000 clones, about 87% occurring once. Sequencing was done on a sample of peripheral blood. These receptors all come from a man aged 55 to 70 with acute or convalescent COVID-19. CDR3s include the opening cysteine and the closing phenylalanine or tryptophan. A D gene is named only where the DNA matches it firmly. Expanded clones get a size class; other rows say once, few or many, or leave the size out.

>NA|TRBJ2-2|TRBV24-1|NA
CATSDLQGVGGELFF
TGTGCCACCAGTGATTTGCAAGGAGTGGGCGGGGAGCTGTTTTTT
>NA|TRBJ2-7|TRBV6-5|NA
CASSGQTYEQYF
TGTGCCAGCAGCGGACAAACCTACGAGCAGTACTTC
>few|TRBJ2-7|TRBV4-2|TRBD2
CASSQTLAGRSYEQYF
TGTGCCAGCAGCCAGACCCTAGCGGGTAGGTCCTACGAGCAGTACTTC
>NA|TRBJ1-6|TRBV6-2/TRBV6-3|TRBD1
CASSYEGGAYSPLHF
TGTGCCAGCAGTTATGAAGGGGGCGCTTATTCACCCCTCCACTTT
>once|TRBJ1-1|TRBV10-2|NA
CASLRDTFMNTEAFF
TGCGCCAGCCTCCGAGACACTTTTATGAACACTGAAGCTTTCTTT
>NA|TRBJ1-5|TRBV6-6|NA
CASLPGQGNQPQHF
TGTGCCAGCTTACCTGGCCAGGGGAATCAGCCCCAGCATTTT
>NA|TRBJ2-1|TRBV19|TRBD2
CAGSSGRYNEQFF
TGTGCCGGGTCCAGCGGGAGATACAATGAGCAGTTCTTC
>NA|TRBJ2-7|TRBV9|TRBD1
CASSVDSGTATYEQYF
TGTGCCAGCAGCGTAGACTCCGGGACAGCAACCTACGAGCAGTACTTC
>NA|TRBJ2-1|TRBV12-3/TRBV12-4|NA
CASSLSASNEQFF
TGTGCCAGCAGTTTATCAGCTAGCAATGAGCAGTTCTTC
>NA|TRBJ2-5|TRBV5-1|NA
CASRPSFSPQETQYF
TGCGCCAGCAGGCCCTCGTTTAGCCCGCAAGAGACCCAGTACTTC
>NA|TRBJ2-1|TRBV5-5|TRBD2
CASSLVGGGLWEQFF
TGTGCCAGCAGCTTGGTTGGCGGGGGATTGTGGGAGCAGTTCTTC
>NA|TRBJ2-6|TRBV6-5|NA
CASSSITGANVLTF
TGTGCCAGCAGTTCAATCACTGGGGCCAACGTCCTGACTTTC
>NA|TRBJ1-6|TRBV5-1|TRBD1
CASSLTGGIYNSPLHF
TGCGCCAGCAGCTTGACAGGGGGCATCTATAATTCACCCCTCCACTTT
>few|TRBJ2-7|TRBV15|NA
CATSRDRGRREQYF
TGTGCCACCAGCAGAGATAGGGGAAGGCGCGAGCAGTACTTC
>few|TRBJ1-1|TRBV5-1|TRBD1
CASSAGTGMNTEAFF
TGCGCCAGCAGCGCCGGGACAGGAATGAACACTGAAGCTTTCTTT
>few|TRBJ1-1|TRBV2|TRBD1
CASRGQGATEAFF
TGTGCCAGCAGGGGACAGGGGGCCACTGAAGCTTTCTTT
>once|TRBJ1-2|TRBV6-5|TRBD1
CASSYNDRGDYGYTF
TGTGCCAGCAGTTACAACGACAGGGGGGATTATGGCTACACCTTC
>NA|TRBJ2-1|TRBV9|NA
CASSVEVSGHEQFF
TGTGCCAGCAGCGTAGAAGTTAGCGGCCATGAGCAGTTCTTC
>NA|TRBJ2-1|TRBV4-1|NA
CASSQVAGGIDEQFF
TGCGCCAGCAGCCAAGTGGCAGGGGGGATTGATGAGCAGTTCTTC
>NA|TRBJ2-3|TRBV9|TRBD2
CASSVAYRTSGGWPDTQYF
TGTGCCAGCAGCGTAGCTTACAGAACTAGCGGGGGGTGGCCAGATACGCAGTATTTT
>NA|TRBJ2-1|TRBV15|TRBD2
CATSKRWRTSGRSSYNEQFF
TGTGCCACCAGCAAGAGATGGCGGACTAGCGGGAGAAGCTCCTACAATGAGCAGTTCTTC